This T cell receptor (beta chain) was identified in a study of TIL therapy for anti-PD-1-resistant metastatic lung cancer. Whole-study context: Tumors had a median PD-L1 proportion score of 4.5% to 7%. Several tumors were EGFR-mutant and two were ALK-rearranged.

The CDR3 has 13 residues. The ends lost 1 base at V and 6 bases at J; junction bases unmatched: 3. CDR1 is SNHLY, CDR2 FYNNEI, per germline. Study findings and constraints: Patients were highly selected, enriched for treatment-naive, never-smoker and oncogene-addicted cases. After infusion, TIL clonotypes partly replaced peripheral T cells and declined over months.

This was the immunoSEQ v3 assay. Produced via immunoSEQ multiplex PCR; TCRdb's table is partial and in-frame only. This table has 55,000 or so clones, approximately 78% appearing once. About this clone itself: Its target is not known.

Time point in this sample: pre-treatment sample, taken before nivolumab and TIL therapy. This clonotype originated in a person aged 25 to 85 with non-small cell lung cancer. The chain couples TRBV2 to TRBJ2-7, with 7 positions matching TRBD2. The sequenced sample was blood, obtained at baseline. The CDR3, as DNA: TGTGCCAGCAGTGAAGTGGCGGGAGTCGAGCAGTACTTC. Its translation is CASSEVAGVEQYF.